The clone carrying this TCR beta chain was picked up a small number of times. Antigen specificity is unknown. One entry per CDR3 protein, called by TCRdb with MiXCR from the 5' RACE reads. The table shows fewer than 150,000 distinct CDR3 sequences, with approximately 15% occurring only once. The CDR3 contains 17 residues. V was pared by 3 bases and J by 3 bases, with 10 bases of the junction left unmatched. Germline values: CDR1 LGHDT, CDR2 YNNKEL (reference sequence). The data were taken from a study of T-cell memory formation after mild COVID-19. At the level of the study: Largely donor-specific TCR clusters were found. Study-wide points: Clones shrinking from day 15 to 85 showed even CD4/CD8 mixes; later expanders tilted CD4+.

The sequenced material came from PBMCs or a T cell subset sorted from them (not recorded which). The TCR sequence derives from a man aged 18 to 35 who had mild COVID-19 (a few samples of this study predate the infection). Cell type and time point are not known. The chain recombines TRBV3-1 with TRBJ2-1, with 8 bases aligning to TRBD2. The chain's CDR3 is CASSHSTGGNLYNEQFF. The CDR3 DNA follows: TGTGCCAGCAGCCACTCCACGGGGGGGAACCTCTACAATGAGCAGTTCTTC.